The 30 T cell receptor beta chains reported below all come from one sample, sequenced in a study of T cell responses to AZD1222 COVID-19 vaccine. The assay was immunoSEQ multiplex PCR, and TCRdb's table has in-frame clones only and misses some. The table has some 110,000 clones, about 89% seen once. The starting material was peripheral blood, obtained on day 0 of AZD1222 vaccination. The receptors were gathered from an adult in good health.

The rearrangement joins TRBV6-6 to TRBJ2-7, with a weak D call TRBD1 (6 bases). The CDR3 has 13 residues. Trimming pared 0 bases from V and 4 bases from J, leaving 7 bases between. Germline CDR1 and CDR2: MNHNY and SVGAGI (reference sequence). The CDR3 DNA reads as TGTGCCAGCAGTTACTCCGGACAGTACGAGCAGTACTTC. It translates to CASSYSGQYEQYF.

This clone was observed a few times. The V and J genes are TRBV11-1 and TRBJ1-2, with D tentatively TRBD1 (5 bases). The CDR3 is made up of 15 amino acids. Germline V gives CDR1 SGHAT, CDR2 FQDESV (reference sequence). Between the trimmed V and J ends, which lost 2 bases and 4 bases, there was a span of 14 bases. The CDR3 region has the DNA TGTGCCAGCAGCTTAACTACGGGGGTATCCTATGGCTACACCTTC. Residues: CASSLTTGVSYGYTF.

The genes are TRBV7-9 and TRBJ1-1; D is possibly TRBD1 (5 bases). CDR1 is SEHNR and CDR2 is FQNEAQ in the germline V gene (reference sequence). The CDR3 length is 14 residues. The V and J ends lost 10 bases and 1 base respectively, with 16 bases between them. The CDR3 DNA reads as TGTGCCACCGGTCGCGGGGGATCGAACACTGAAGCTTTCTTT. Amino acid sequence: CATGRGGSNTEAFF. The variable domain in full, completed from reference TRBV7-9 and TRBJ1-1, reads DTGVSQNPRHKITKRGQNVTFRCDPISEHNRLYWYRQTLGQGPEFLTYFQNEAQLEKSRLLSDRFSAERPKGSFSTLEIQRTEQGDSAMYLCATGRGGSNTEAFFGQGTRLTVV.

This chain connects TRBV19 to TRBJ1-4; D possibly corresponds to TRBD1 (5 bases). The CDR3 spans 13 residues. Germline V lookup: CDR1 LNHDA, CDR2 SQIVND (reference sequence). Trimming removed 4 bases at V and 8 bases at J, with 11 bases between. CDR3 amino acids: CASSRDWHEKLFF. The CDR3 DNA is TGTGCCAGTAGTAGGGACTGGCACGAAAAACTGTTTTTT.

As DNA, the CDR3 is TGTGCCAGCAGTGAACAGGGGCCAACCTACGAGCAGTACTTC. It encodes CASSEQGPTYEQYF. The chain carries TRBV2 and TRBJ2-7; possibly TRBD1 for D (6 bases). The CDR3 contains 14 residues. The V end lost 2 bases, the J end lost 2 bases, and 10 bases lay between the germline ends. CDR1 and CDR2 from the germline V gene are SNHLY and FYNNEI.

In this sample, this clone turned up once. The chain couples TRBV5-1 to TRBJ1-2, with D perhaps TRBD1 (6 bases). V shed 0 bases and J shed 8 bases, with 14 bases lying between them. Germline V gives CDR1 SGHRS, CDR2 YFSETQ. The CDR3 spans 14 residues. Here the CDR3 reads CASSLVGAGEGYTF. The CDR3 nucleotides read TGCGCCAGCAGCTTGGTAGGGGCAGGGGAAGGCTACACCTTC.

This clone was picked up one time. The genes are TRBV12-3 or TRBV12-4 and TRBJ1-1, with no clear D. V shed 8 bases and J shed 5 bases, with 9 bases lying between them. This CDR3 region has 11 residues. For the CDR3, the DNA is TGTGCCAGCTGTGACTCTACTGAAGCTTTCTTT. Protein product: CASCDSTEAFF.

The J gene is TRBJ2-5, the V gene TRBV5-5; D is unresolved. This CDR3 is built from 14 residues. Deletions cut 4 bases from V and 1 base from J, with 11 bases between. CDR1 is SGHKS and CDR2 is YYEKEE in the germline V gene (reference sequence). The CDR3 is CASSTGSGQETQYF. For the CDR3, the DNA is TGTGCCAGCAGCACCGGGTCAGGCCAAGAGACCCAGTACTTC.

This sequence joins TRBV2 and TRBJ2-1; possible D gene TRBD2, 6 bases. Germline lookup yields CDR1 SNHLY and CDR2 FYNNEI. The CDR3 length is 14 residues. The V gene lost 4 bases and the J gene lost 14 bases, with 21 bases spanning the gap. DNA for the CDR3: TGTGCCAGCAGTGCGACTAGTCGGGGCTTGATCAAGTTCTTC. It codes for CASSATSRGLIKFF.

This chain connects TRBV18 to TRBJ2-7; 8 bases are shared with TRBD1. CDR3 length equals 14 residues. The V and J ends lost 3 bases and 5 bases, in that order; junction bases with no gene match: 6. The germline V gene has CDR1 KGHSH and CDR2 LQKENI. CDR3 nucleotides: TGTGCCAGCTCACCTCCGGGACAGGCCCACGAGCAGTACTTC. Translation: CASSPPGQAHEQYF.

The chain is built from TRBV19 and TRBJ2-7; a possible D gene is TRBD1 (6 bases). CDR1 is LNHDA and CDR2 is SQIVND in the germline V gene (reference sequence). CDR3 size: 13 residues. Trimming stripped 5 bases from V and 2 bases from J, with 10 bases between. Written as DNA, the CDR3 is TGTGCCAGTAGTGTCGGACAGACCTACGAGCAGTACTTC. This gives the protein CASSVGQTYEQYF.

This sequence joins TRBV6-5 and TRBJ2-1, with unresolved D. This CDR3 is built from 14 residues. Germline CDR1 is MNHEY and CDR2 is SVGAGI. V lost 0 bases, J lost 7 bases, and 10 bases lay in between. The CDR3 nucleotides are TGTGCCAGCAGTTACTCGTGGGGTGAGAATGAGCAGTTCTTC. It specifies CASSYSWGENEQFF.

The V call is TRBV6-5, the J call TRBJ2-7; D is uncertain. V lost 6 bases and J lost 1, with 7 bases in between. The CDR3 spans 12 residues. The V gene's germline CDR1 is MNHEY and CDR2 SVGAGI. CDR3 coding DNA: TGTGCCAGCAGCGGAGAATCCTACGAGCAGTACTTC. It codes for CASSGESYEQYF.

Points on this clone: This CDR3 is also generated by other DNA sequences in the sample. This chain joins TRBV18 and TRBJ2-3; D is ambiguous. The CDR3 extends over 12 amino acids. The germline gives CDR1 KGHSH, CDR2 LQKENI. Trimming took 6 bases from V and 3 from J, leaving 7 bases between them. CDR3 sequence (DNA): TGTGCCAGCTCGCCTGAAACAGATACGCAGTATTTT. It is translated as CASSPETDTQYF.

The CDR3 loop is CASSSSGGYFEQFF. For the CDR3, the DNA is TGTGCCAGCAGCTCTAGTGGGGGGTACTTTGAGCAGTTCTTC. The rearrangement uses TRBV7-3 and TRBJ2-1; TRBD2 might be the D (6 bases). Trimming took off 4 bases at V and 9 bases at J, with 16 bases between the two ends. CDR1 is SGHTA and CDR2 is FQGTGA in the germline V gene. CDR3 size: 14 residues.

V usage is TRBV7-9 and J usage is TRBJ1-2; weak D call: TRBD1 (6 bases). The CDR3 length is 14 residues. V lost 5 bases to trimming and J lost 5 bases, with 15 bases between them. CDR1 and CDR2 (germline): SEHNR, FQNEAQ (reference sequence). The CDR3 nucleotides read TGTGCCAGCAGCCCTCCGACAGGATTATATGGCTACACCTTC. Its translation: CASSPPTGLYGYTF.

The V gene is TRBV6-1, the J gene TRBJ2-1, with TRBD1 matching 8 bases. The V gene's germline CDR1 is MNHNS and CDR2 SASEGT. The V and J ends lost 1 base and 7 bases, in that order; junction bases with no gene match: 9. The CDR3 covers 16 residues. The CDR3 loop reads CASSEVVAGGANEQFF. CDR3 coding DNA: TGTGCCAGCAGTGAAGTGGTGGCAGGGGGCGCGAATGAGCAGTTCTTC.

This chain links TRBV5-8 with TRBJ1-2; D gene unclear. V was clipped by 2 bases and J by 4 bases, with 6 bases between them. This CDR3 has 12 residues. CDR1 and CDR2 (germline): SGHTS, YDEGEE. CDR3 loop: CASSFPSYGYTF. CDR3 coding DNA: TGTGCCAGCAGCTTTCCGTCCTATGGCTACACCTTC.

The chain couples TRBV9 to TRBJ1-2, with 9 bases fitting TRBD1. Germline CDR1 reads SGDLS; CDR2 reads YYNGEE. The V and J ends lost 1 base and 6 bases, in that order; junction bases with no gene match: 16. The CDR3 is 18 amino acids. CDR3 nucleotides: TGTGCCAGCAGCGTATCCGGGCGGGCACGGGACAGGGATCATGGCTACACCTTC. Protein: CASSVSGRARDRDHGYTF. Drawing the rest from reference TRBV9 and TRBJ1-2, the complete variable domain is DSGVTQTPKHLITATGQRVTLRCSPRSGDLSVYWYQQSLDQGLQFLIQYYNGEERAKGNILERFSAQQFPDLHSELNLSSLELGDSALYFCASSVSGRARDRDHGYTFGSGTRLTVV.

J is TRBJ2-7 and V is TRBV5-6; no clear D gene. This CDR3 has 14 residues. Trimming left V 2 bases short and J 2 bases short, with 11 bases between. Looked up from germline, CDR1 is SGHDT and CDR2 is YYEEEE. CDR3 loop: CASSFGSRTYEQYF. The CDR3 DNA reads as TGTGCCAGCAGCTTCGGCAGCCGCACCTACGAGCAGTACTTC.

The chain links TRBV6-5 to TRBJ2-1, with unresolved D. Looked up from germline, CDR1 is MNHEY and CDR2 is SVGAGI. The CDR3 sequence is 10 residues long. V shed 2 bases and J shed 7 bases, with 0 bases lying between them. CDR3 in DNA: TGTGCCAGCAGTTACAATGAGCAGTTCTTC. It translates to CASSYNEQFF.

The chain is built from TRBV7-9 and TRBJ2-5; D remains ambiguous. This CDR3 contains 12 residues. V gave up 5 bases and J gave up 5 bases, with 9 bases separating them. Germline V gives CDR1 SEHNR, CDR2 FQNEAQ (reference sequence). DNA for the CDR3: TGTGCCAGCAGCCCTAGGCGGGAGACCCAGTACTTC. Its translation: CASSPRRETQYF.

The chain is built from TRBV15 and TRBJ2-2; possible D gene TRBD1, 5 bases. With 1 base removed from V and 6 bases from J, the gap between germline ends came to 15 bases. CDR1 is LNHNV and CDR2 is YYDKDF in the germline V gene (reference sequence). There are 16 residues in the CDR3. CDR3 loop: CATSRAGQIRAGELFF. CDR3 coding DNA: TGTGCCACCAGCAGAGCCGGACAAATTAGGGCCGGGGAGCTGTTTTTT.

This clone was counted once. The chain is built from TRBV7-6 and TRBJ2-1, with D maybe TRBD1 (5 bases). Between the trimmed V and J ends, which lost 5 bases and 4 bases, there was a span of 12 bases. The CDR3 length is 14 residues. CDR1 is SGHVS, CDR2 FNYEAQ, per germline. CDR3 DNA sequence: TGTGCCAGCAGCCCCAGGGCCAGTTACAATGAGCAGTTCTTC. This sequence encodes CASSPRASYNEQFF.

The V and J genes are TRBV3-1 (or the pseudogene TRBV3-2) and TRBJ2-1, with unresolved D. The V end was cut by 2 bases, the J end by 9 bases, with 14 bases between. The CDR3 has 14 amino acids. Germline V gene sequence: CDR1 LGHDT, CDR2 YNNKEL (reference sequence). CDR3 bases: TGTGCCAGCAGCCAACTCCCCCCTGCGAGTGAGCAGTTCTTC. It yields the protein CASSQLPPASEQFF.

V usage is TRBV19 and J usage is TRBJ1-3; possible D gene TRBD1, 5 bases. Germline V CDR1 and CDR2: LNHDA, SQIVND (reference sequence). V was cut by 4 bases and J by 9 bases, with 16 bases left in between. CDR3 size: 14 residues. CDR3 coding DNA: TGTGCCAGTAGTAACCAGGGTTTCGGCGGCACCATATATTTT. Translated: CASSNQGFGGTIYF.

Here the CDR3 reads CASSIVDRSTEAFF. The CDR3 DNA reads TGTGCCAGTAGTATAGTCGACCGGAGCACTGAAGCTTTCTTT. The rearrangement joins TRBV19 to TRBJ1-1; D is ambiguous. The CDR3 totals 14 residues. The ends were cut back, 1 base at V and 4 bases at J, with 10 bases in the middle. Germline V CDR1 and CDR2: LNHDA, SQIVND (reference sequence).

J is TRBJ2-1 and V is TRBV15; D is uncertain. The germline CDR1 and CDR2 sequences are LNHNV and YYDKDF (reference sequence). This CDR3 comprises 13 residues. V was shortened by 0 bases and J by 5 bases, with 5 bases between the two germline ends. DNA for the CDR3: TGTGCCACCAGCAGAGAGCTACACAATGAGCAGTTCTTC. Translation: CATSRELHNEQFF.

The V gene is TRBV28, the J gene TRBJ1-1, with D maybe TRBD1 (6 bases). The CDR3 is 15 amino acids. Trimming cost V 1 base and J 4 bases, with 13 bases left between them. Germline lookup yields CDR1 MDHEN and CDR2 SYDVKM. The CDR3 coding sequence is TGTGCCAGCAGTTTATCGGGGGGGCCAGGCACTGAAGCTTTCTTT. Translated: CASSLSGGPGTEAFF.

The chain combines TRBV5-1 with TRBJ1-1; no clear D. V lost 0 bases to trimming and J lost 1 base, with 7 bases between them. CDR1 and CDR2 (germline): SGHRS, YFSETQ. This CDR3 spans 14 amino acids. CDR3 protein: CASSLGAGNTEAFF. As DNA, the CDR3 is TGCGCCAGCAGCTTGGGGGCGGGGAACACTGAAGCTTTCTTT.